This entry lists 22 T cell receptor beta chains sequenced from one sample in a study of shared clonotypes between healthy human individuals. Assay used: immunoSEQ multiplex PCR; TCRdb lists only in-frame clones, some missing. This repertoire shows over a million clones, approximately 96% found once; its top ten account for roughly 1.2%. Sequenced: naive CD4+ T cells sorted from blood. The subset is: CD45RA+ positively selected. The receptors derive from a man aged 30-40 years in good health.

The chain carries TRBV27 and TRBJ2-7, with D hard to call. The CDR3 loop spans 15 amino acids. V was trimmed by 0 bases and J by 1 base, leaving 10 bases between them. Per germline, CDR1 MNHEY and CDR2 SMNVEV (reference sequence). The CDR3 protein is CASSLSARYSYEQYF. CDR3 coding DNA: TGTGCCAGCAGTTTATCGGCCAGATATTCCTACGAGCAGTACTTC.

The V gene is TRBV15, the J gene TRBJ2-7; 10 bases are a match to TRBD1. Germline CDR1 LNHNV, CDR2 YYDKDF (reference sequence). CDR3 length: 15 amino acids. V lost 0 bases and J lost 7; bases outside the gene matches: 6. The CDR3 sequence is CATSRDGDRGREQYF. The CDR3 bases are TGTGCCACCAGCAGAGATGGTGACAGGGGGCGAGAGCAGTACTTC.

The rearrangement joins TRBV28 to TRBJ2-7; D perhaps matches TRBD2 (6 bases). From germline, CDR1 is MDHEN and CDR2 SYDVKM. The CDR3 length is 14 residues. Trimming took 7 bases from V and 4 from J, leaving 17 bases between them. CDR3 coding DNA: TGTGCCAGCACCCGACTAGGGCGTGATTACGAGCAGTACTTC. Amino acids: CASTRLGRDYEQYF.

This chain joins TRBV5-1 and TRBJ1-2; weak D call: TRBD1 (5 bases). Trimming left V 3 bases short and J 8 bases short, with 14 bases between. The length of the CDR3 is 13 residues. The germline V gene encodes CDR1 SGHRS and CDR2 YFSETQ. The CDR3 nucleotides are TGCGCCAGCAGCTCCGACAGCCTTGTGGGCTACACCTTC. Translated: CASSSDSLVGYTF.

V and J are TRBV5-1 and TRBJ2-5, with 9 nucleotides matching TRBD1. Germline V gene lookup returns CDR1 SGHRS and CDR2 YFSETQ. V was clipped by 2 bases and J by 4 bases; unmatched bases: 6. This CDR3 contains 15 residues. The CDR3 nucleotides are TGCGCCAGCAGCTTTAGACAGGGGGGAGGAGAGACCCAGTACTTC. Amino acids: CASSFRQGGGETQYF.

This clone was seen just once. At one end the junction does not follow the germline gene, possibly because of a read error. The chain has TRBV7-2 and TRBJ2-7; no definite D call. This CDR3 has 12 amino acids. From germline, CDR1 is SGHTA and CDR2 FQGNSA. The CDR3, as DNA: TGTGCCAGCAGCATCCCGACTGGTGAGCGGTACTTC. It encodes CASSIPTGERYF.

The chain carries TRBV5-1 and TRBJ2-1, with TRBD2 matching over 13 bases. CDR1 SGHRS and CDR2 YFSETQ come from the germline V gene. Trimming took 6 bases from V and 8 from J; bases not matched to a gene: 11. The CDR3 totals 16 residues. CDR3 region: CASTRRTSGSLHEQFF. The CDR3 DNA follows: TGCGCCAGCACCCGAAGGACTAGCGGGAGTCTCCATGAGCAGTTCTTC. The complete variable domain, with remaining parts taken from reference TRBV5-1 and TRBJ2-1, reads KAGVTQTPRYLIKTRGQQVTLSCSPISGHRSVSWYQQTPGQGLQFLFEYFSETQRNKGNFPGRFSGRQFSNSRSEMNVSTLELGDSALYLCASTRRTSGSLHEQFFGPGTRLTVL.

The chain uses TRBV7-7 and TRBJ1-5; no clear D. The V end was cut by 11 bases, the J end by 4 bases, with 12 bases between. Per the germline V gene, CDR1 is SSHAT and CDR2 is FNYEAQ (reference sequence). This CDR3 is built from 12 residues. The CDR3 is CASEAVNQPQHF. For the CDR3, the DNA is TGTGCCTCCGAGGCAGTGAATCAGCCCCAGCATTTT.

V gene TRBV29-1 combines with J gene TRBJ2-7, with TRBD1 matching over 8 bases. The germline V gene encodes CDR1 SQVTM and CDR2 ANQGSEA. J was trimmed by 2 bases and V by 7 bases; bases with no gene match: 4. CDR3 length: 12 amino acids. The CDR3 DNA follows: TGCAGCGCTTCGGACAGGGCCTACGAGCAGTACTTC. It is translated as CSASDRAYEQYF.

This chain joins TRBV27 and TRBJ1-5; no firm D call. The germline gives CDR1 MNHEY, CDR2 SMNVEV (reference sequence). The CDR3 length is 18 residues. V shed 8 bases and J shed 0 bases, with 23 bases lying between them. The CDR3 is CASSRLAEIRYSNQPQHF. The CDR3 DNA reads TGTGCCAGCTCCAGACTGGCGGAAATTAGATATAGCAATCAGCCCCAGCATTTT.

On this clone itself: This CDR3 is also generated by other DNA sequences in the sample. The CDR3 region has the DNA TGTGCCAGCAGCTTGGCGGGGGGCACAGATACGCAGTATTTT. Its protein product is CASSLAGGTDTQYF. The chain has TRBV5-4 and TRBJ2-3; possible D gene TRBD2, 6 bases. CDR3 length equals 14 residues. V was trimmed by 0 bases and J by 1 base, leaving 6 bases between them. Germline lookup yields CDR1 SGHNT and CDR2 YYREEE (reference sequence).

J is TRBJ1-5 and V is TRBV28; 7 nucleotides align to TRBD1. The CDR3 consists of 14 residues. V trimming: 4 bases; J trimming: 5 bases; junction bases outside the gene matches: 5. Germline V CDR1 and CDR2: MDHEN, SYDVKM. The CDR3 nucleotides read TGTGCCAGCAGTTCTCTACAGGGGTATCAGCCCCAGCATTTT. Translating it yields CASSSLQGYQPQHF. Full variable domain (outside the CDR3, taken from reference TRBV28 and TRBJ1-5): DVKVTQSSRYLVKRTGEKVFLECVQDMDHENMFWYRQDPGLGLRLIYFSYDVKMKEKGDIPEGYSVSREKKERFSLILESASTNQTSMYLCASSSLQGYQPQHFGDGTRLSIL.

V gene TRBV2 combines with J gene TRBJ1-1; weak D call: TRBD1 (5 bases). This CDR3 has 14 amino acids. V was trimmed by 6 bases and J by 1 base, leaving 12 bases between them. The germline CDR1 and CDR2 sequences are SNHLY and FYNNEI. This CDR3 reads CASSEGLTNTEAFF. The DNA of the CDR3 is TGTGCCAGCAGCGAGGGACTTACGAACACTGAAGCTTTCTTT.

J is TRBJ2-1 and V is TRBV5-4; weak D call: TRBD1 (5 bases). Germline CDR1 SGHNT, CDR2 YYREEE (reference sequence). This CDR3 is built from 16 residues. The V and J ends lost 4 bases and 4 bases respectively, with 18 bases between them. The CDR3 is CASSILQGSSYNEQFF. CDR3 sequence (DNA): TGTGCCAGCAGCATCCTTCAGGGATCATCTTACAATGAGCAGTTCTTC.

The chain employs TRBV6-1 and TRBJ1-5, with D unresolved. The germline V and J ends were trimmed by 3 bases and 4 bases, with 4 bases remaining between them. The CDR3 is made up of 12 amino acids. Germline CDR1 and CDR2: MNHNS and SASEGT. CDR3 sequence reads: CASSDKNQPQHF. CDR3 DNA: TGTGCCAGCAGTGATAAAAATCAGCCCCAGCATTTT.

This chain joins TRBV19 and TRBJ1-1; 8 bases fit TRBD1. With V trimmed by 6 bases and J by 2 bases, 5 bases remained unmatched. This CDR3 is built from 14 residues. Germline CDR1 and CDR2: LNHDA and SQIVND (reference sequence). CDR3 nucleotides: TGTGCCAGTAGACTAGACAGGGGTAACACTGAAGCTTTCTTT. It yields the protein CASRLDRGNTEAFF. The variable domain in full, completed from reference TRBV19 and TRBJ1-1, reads DGGITQSPKYLFRKEGQNVTLSCEQNLNHDAMYWYRQDPGQGLRLIYYSQIVNDFQKGDIAEGYSVSREKKESFPLTVTSAQKNPTAFYLCASRLDRGNTEAFFGQGTRLTVV.

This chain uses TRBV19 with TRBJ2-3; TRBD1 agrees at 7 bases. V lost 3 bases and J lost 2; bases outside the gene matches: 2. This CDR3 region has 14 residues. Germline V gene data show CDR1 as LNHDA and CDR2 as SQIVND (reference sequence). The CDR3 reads CASSITGDTDTQYF. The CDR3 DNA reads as TGTGCCAGTAGTATTACAGGGGACACAGATACGCAGTATTTT.

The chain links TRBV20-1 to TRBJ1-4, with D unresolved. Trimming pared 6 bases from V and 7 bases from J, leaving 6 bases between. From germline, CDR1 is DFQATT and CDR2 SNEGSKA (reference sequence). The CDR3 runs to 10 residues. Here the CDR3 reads CSAKSEKLFF. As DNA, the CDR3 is TGCAGTGCCAAGAGTGAAAAACTGTTTTTT.

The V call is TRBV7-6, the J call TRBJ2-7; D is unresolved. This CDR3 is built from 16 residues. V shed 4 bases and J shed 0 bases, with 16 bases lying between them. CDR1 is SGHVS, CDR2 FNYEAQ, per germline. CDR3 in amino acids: CASSSQPGSSSYEQYF. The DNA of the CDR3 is TGTGCCAGCAGCTCCCAGCCGGGCTCTAGCTCCTACGAGCAGTACTTC.

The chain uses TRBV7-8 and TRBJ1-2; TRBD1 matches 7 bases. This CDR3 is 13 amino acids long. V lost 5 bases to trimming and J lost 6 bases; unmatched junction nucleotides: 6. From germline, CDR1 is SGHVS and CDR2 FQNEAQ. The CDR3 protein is CASSQQGRHGYTF. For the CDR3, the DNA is TGTGCCAGCAGCCAACAGGGGCGTCATGGCTACACCTTC.

The CDR3 nucleotides are TGTGCCAGCAGCCCGTGGACCACCGGGGAGCTGTTTTTT. Translation: CASSPWTTGELFF. The V call is TRBV7-2, the J call TRBJ2-2; D remains unclear. The CDR3 extends over 13 amino acids. Trimming left V 5 bases short and J 4 bases short, with 8 bases between. Germline assignment: CDR1 SGHTA and CDR2 FQGNSA.

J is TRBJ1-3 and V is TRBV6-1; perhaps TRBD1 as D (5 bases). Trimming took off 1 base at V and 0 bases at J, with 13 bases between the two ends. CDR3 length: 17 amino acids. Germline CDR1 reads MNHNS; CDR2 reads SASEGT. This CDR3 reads CASSEDQAGFSGNTIYF. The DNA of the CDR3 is TGTGCCAGCAGTGAAGATCAAGCAGGGTTCTCTGGAAACACCATATATTTT.